Sequencing of this T cell receptor beta chain was carried out in a study of shared clonotypes between healthy human individuals. Study details: Each donor contributed plates that comprised three CD4 naive, three CD4 memory, two CD8 naive and one CD8 memory. Overall study results and limits: Among donors, the sharing of clonotypes was expected to be influenced by sequencing depth.

A word on this clone: No antigen is known for it.

Generated by immunoSEQ multiplex PCR, the TCRdb table keeps only in-frame clones and is missing some. The table lists hundreds of thousands of clones, approximately 96% of them singletons. The CDR3 covers 12 residues. Trimming at V came to 4 bases and at J to 4 bases, leaving 0 bases not matched to a gene. Germline lookup yields CDR1 SQVTM and CDR2 ANQGSEA. Terminally differentiated effector memory CD45RA+ cells were left out of the naive CD8 fraction, which was CD45RO-negative and positively selected for CCR7. The study drew its donors from healthy HIV-negative adults without recent acute infections or vaccinations.

This receptor was taken from a woman aged 25 to 39 in good health. The rearrangement joins TRBV29-1 to TRBJ2-2; 7 nucleotides agree with TRBD2. Sequenced material: naive CD8+ T cells sorted from blood. The CDR3 region has the DNA TGCAGCGTTGGGGAGGGCACCGGGGAGCTGTTTTTT. Its protein is CSVGEGTGELFF.